This TCR beta chain appears in the sequencing data of a study of vaccination effects on CD4 cells after COVID-19. Across the whole study: The median interval between the second dose and post-vaccine sampling was 72 days.

Only in-frame clones appear in the TCRdb table, and some are missing; sequencing was by immunoSEQ multiplex PCR. The table lists some 29,000 clones, more than 55% of them singletons, with roughly 8.2% in the top ten. Study observations and caveats: Convalescent patients were scarce in the study, and it lacked early post-infection timepoints.

Under the ViraFEST assay, PBMC were stimulated with viral peptide pools so that antigen-specific CD4+ T cells expanded. Sequencing was performed afterwards. Having been cultured for roughly 9 days, the cells underwent CD4+ T cell isolation. Of the BNT162b2 and mRNA-1273 vaccines, participants received two doses of one or the other. Nucleocapsid antibody tests were negative, and the vaccine recipients had no prior SARS-CoV-2 infection. Half the medium was swapped for IL-2 medium on days 3 and 7. Concerning this clone itself: Its specificity is unknown.

Sequenced material: CD4+ T cells from PBMCs cultured with SARS-CoV-2 spike peptides, taken after COVID-19 vaccination. This receptor was taken from a human donor who received a COVID-19 vaccine.

CDR3 region: CASSLVGGSYNEQFF. CDR3 nucleotides: TGTGCCAGCAGCTTAGTCGGGGGATCCTACAATGAGCAGTTCTTC. V gene TRBV5-4 combines with J gene TRBJ2-1, with D maybe TRBD2 (6 bases). Germline loops: CDR1 SGHNT, CDR2 YYREEE (reference sequence). The CDR3 spans 15 residues. V was shortened by 2 bases and J by 1 base, with 10 bases between the two germline ends.